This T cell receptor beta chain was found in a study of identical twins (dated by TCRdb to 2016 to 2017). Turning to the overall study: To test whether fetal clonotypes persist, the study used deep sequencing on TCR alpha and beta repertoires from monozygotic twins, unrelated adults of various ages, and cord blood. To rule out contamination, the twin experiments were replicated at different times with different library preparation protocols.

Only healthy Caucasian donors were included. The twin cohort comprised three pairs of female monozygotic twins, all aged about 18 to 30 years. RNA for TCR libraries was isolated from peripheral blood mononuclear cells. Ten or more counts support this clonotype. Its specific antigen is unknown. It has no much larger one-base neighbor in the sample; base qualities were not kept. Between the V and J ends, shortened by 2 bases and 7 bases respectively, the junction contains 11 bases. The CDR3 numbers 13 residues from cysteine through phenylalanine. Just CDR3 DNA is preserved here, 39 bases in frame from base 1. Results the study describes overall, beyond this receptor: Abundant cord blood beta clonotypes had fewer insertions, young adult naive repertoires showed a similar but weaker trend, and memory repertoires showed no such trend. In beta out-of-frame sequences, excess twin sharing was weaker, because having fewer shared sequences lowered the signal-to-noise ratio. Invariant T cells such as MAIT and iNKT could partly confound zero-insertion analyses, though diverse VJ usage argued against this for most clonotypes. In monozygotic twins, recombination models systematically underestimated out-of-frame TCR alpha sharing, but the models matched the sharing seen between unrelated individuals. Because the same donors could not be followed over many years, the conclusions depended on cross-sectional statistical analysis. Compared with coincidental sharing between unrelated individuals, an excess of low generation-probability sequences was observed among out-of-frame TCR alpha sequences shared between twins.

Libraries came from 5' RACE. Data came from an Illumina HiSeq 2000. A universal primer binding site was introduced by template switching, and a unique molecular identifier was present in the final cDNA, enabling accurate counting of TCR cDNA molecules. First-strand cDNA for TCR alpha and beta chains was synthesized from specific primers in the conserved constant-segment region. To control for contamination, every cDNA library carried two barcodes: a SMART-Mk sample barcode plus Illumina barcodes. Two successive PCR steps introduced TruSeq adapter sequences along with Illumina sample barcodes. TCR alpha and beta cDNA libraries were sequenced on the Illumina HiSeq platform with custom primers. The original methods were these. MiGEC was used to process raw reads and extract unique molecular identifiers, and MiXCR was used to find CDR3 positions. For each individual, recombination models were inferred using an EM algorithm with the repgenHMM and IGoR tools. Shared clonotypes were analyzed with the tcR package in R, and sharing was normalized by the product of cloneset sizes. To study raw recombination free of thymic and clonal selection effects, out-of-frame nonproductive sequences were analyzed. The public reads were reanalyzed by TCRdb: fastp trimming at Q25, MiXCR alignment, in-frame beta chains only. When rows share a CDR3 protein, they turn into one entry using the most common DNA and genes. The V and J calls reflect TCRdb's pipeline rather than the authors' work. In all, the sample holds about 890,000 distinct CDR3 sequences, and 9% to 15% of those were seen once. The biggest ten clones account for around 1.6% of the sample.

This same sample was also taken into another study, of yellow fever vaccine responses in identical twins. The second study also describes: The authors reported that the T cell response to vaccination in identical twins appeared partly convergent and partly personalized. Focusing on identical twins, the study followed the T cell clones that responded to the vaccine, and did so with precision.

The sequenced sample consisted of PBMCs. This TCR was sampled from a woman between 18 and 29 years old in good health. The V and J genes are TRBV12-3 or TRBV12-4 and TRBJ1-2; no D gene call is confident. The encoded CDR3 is CASSLMTSSGYTF. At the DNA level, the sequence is TGTGCCAGCAGTTTAATGACGTCAAGTGGCTACACCTTC.